Detailed here is one T cell receptor beta chain. Its antigen is undetermined. Profiled with immunoSEQ multiplex PCR; TCRdb holds only in-frame clones, not every one. The sample contains 150,000 or so clones, about nine tenths of which appear only once. The sample is drawn from a study of T cell responses to AZD1222 COVID-19 vaccine. Whole-study findings and limits: Spike was spanned by vaccine-associated CD4 TCRs, which were dominant at 160-218 and 743-854. Repertoire sampling occurred only after the peak T cell response.

Deletions cut 6 bases from V and 0 bases from J, with 11 bases between. The germline V gene encodes CDR1 SGHAT and CDR2 FQDESV (reference sequence). The CDR3 is made up of 14 amino acids. The material sequenced was peripheral blood, taken on day 0 of AZD1222 vaccination. This receptor was identified in an adult in good health. The rearrangement links TRBV11-1 to TRBJ1-1, with D uncertain. CDR3 sequence (DNA): TGTGCCAGCAGTCAACCCCCCATGAACACTGAAGCTTTCTTT. It encodes CASSQPPMNTEAFF.